The 23 T cell receptor beta chains below come from one sample, sequenced in a study of blood T cell repertoires in COVID-19. Only in-frame clones appear in the TCRdb table, and some are missing; sequencing was by immunoSEQ multiplex PCR. The sample lists about 94,000 clones, around 87% occurring once. What was sequenced was peripheral blood. The receptor set was obtained from a woman of 80 years or more with acute or convalescent COVID-19.

This sequence joins TRBV5-1 and TRBJ2-1, with 9 bases identical to TRBD1. Germline V CDR1 and CDR2: SGHRS, YFSETQ. This CDR3 is 14 amino acids long. Germline trimming cut 0 bases from V and 7 bases from J; bases unmatched to any gene: 2. The CDR3 DNA is TGCGCCAGCAGCTTGGGACAGGGGGGGAATGAGCAGTTCTTC. It specifies CASSLGQGGNEQFF.

V usage is TRBV5-1 and J usage is TRBJ1-1; TRBD1 might be the D (6 bases). Trimming stripped 4 bases from V and 0 bases from J, with 10 bases between. This CDR3 is built from 14 residues. From germline, CDR1 is SGHRS and CDR2 YFSETQ. The DNA of the CDR3 is TGCGCCAGCAGCCCGGGACACCTGAACACTGAAGCTTTCTTT. Protein sequence: CASSPGHLNTEAFF.

V gene TRBV19 combines with J gene TRBJ1-3, with 8 bases lining up with TRBD1. CDR3 size: 14 residues. The junction had 4 bases not matched to a gene; V was cut back by 5 bases and J by 4 bases. CDR1 and CDR2 from the germline V gene are LNHDA and SQIVND (reference sequence). CDR3 protein: CASSDRDRGNTIYF. The CDR3 DNA reads as TGTGCCAGTAGTGACCGGGACAGGGGAAACACCATATATTTT.

This clone was seen only once. The rearrangement joins TRBV2 to TRBJ1-1; TRBD1 agrees at 9 bases. The germline gives CDR1 SNHLY, CDR2 FYNNEI. This CDR3 has 15 residues. V shed 11 bases, J shed 4 bases, and the junction held 14 bases outside the gene matches. The CDR3 is CAGQTGTGFFTEAFF. In nucleotides, the CDR3 is TGTGCCGGACAGACCGGGACAGGGTTTTTCACTGAAGCTTTCTTT. Supplemented by reference TRBV2 and TRBJ1-1, the full variable domain reads EPEVTQTPSHQVTQMGQEVILRCVPISNHLYFYWYRQILGQKVEFLVSFYNNEISEKSEIFDDQFSVERPDGSNFTLKIRSTKLEDSAMYFCAGQTGTGFFTEAFFGQGTRLTVV.

The chain joins TRBV27 to TRBJ2-1; D is perhaps TRBD2 (6 bases). The CDR3 consists of 15 residues. CDR1 is MNHEY, CDR2 SMNVEV, per germline (reference sequence). V dropped 2 bases and J dropped 0 bases, with 8 bases sitting between them. The CDR3 spells CASSLAGSSYNEQFF. The DNA of the CDR3 is TGTGCCAGCAGTTTAGCGGGGAGCTCCTACAATGAGCAGTTCTTC.

The chain joins TRBV7-6 to TRBJ2-3; TRBD2 matches 7 bases. Germline-derived CDR1 and CDR2 are SGHVS and FNYEAQ. V was clipped by 4 bases and J by 4 bases; unmatched bases: 5. This CDR3 comprises 14 residues. The CDR3 bases are TGTGCCAGCAGCTCCCCGGGGGGAGCAGATACGCAGTATTTT. It codes for CASSSPGGADTQYF.

The chain carries TRBV6-2 or TRBV6-3 and TRBJ1-5, with 7 positions matching TRBD1. The V segment lost 2 bases and the J segment 7 bases; nucleotides outside the gene matches: 5. The CDR3 totals 14 residues. CDR1 and CDR2 (germline): MNHEY, SVGEGT. The CDR3 spells CASSYGAGGQPQHF. Written as DNA, the CDR3 is TGTGCCAGCAGTTACGGGGCAGGGGGACAGCCCCAGCATTTT.

This clone appeared a few times. The chain is built from TRBV19 and TRBJ1-2; TRBD1 is a possible D gene (5 bases). CDR1 is LNHDA, CDR2 SQIVND, per germline (reference sequence). The V end lost 3 bases, the J end lost 14 bases, and 25 bases lay between the germline ends. This CDR3 comprises 15 residues. The CDR3 nucleotides read TGTGCCAGTAGTATGGTCGGCGGGACGGAGGCCTTAAGGACCTTC. Protein sequence: CASSMVGGTEALRTF.

The rearrangement links TRBV5-1 to TRBJ1-1; 9 bases match TRBD1. Per germline, CDR1 SGHRS and CDR2 YFSETQ. The CDR3 contains 16 residues. Trimming removed 0 bases from V and 4 bases from J; junction bases left unmatched: 7. CDR3 protein: CASSLGGSTGGTEAFF. The CDR3 bases are TGCGCCAGCAGCTTGGGGGGCTCGACAGGGGGCACTGAAGCTTTCTTT.

With regard to this clone: Other DNA sequences in this specimen translate into the identical CDR3. CDR3: CASSGPLAGRGELFF. For the CDR3, the DNA is TGTGCCAGCAGTGGCCCTCTAGCGGGGCGAGGGGAGCTGTTTTTT. V is TRBV2 and J is TRBJ2-2; the match to TRBD2 covers 9 bases. Looked up from germline, CDR1 is SNHLY and CDR2 is FYNNEI. The length of the CDR3 is 15 residues. V lost 4 bases and J lost 8; bases outside the gene matches: 8.

This chain connects TRBV13 to TRBJ1-1; D not resolved. The CDR3 contains 13 residues. Germline CDR1 is PRHDT and CDR2 is FYEKMQ (reference sequence). Trimming cost V 5 bases and J 5 bases, with 12 bases left between them. The CDR3: CASSPSRWTEAFF. The CDR3 nucleotides are TGTGCCAGCAGCCCCTCCCGGTGGACTGAAGCTTTCTTT. The whole variable domain, remainder taken from reference TRBV13 and TRBJ1-1, is AAGVIQSPRHLIKEKRETATLKCYPIPRHDTVYWYQQGPGQDPQFLISFYEKMQSDKGSIPDRFSAQQFSDYHSELNMSSLELGDSALYFCASSPSRWTEAFFGQGTRLTVV.

The chain employs TRBV19 and TRBJ2-1; 16 bases match TRBD2. Germline trimming cut 2 bases from V and 7 bases from J; bases unmatched to any gene: 2. This CDR3 region has 16 residues. Germline V gene lookup returns CDR1 LNHDA and CDR2 SQIVND (reference sequence). The CDR3, as DNA: TGTGCCAGTAGTATAAGGGGACTAGCGGGAGGGAATGAGCAGTTCTTC. Encoded protein: CASSIRGLAGGNEQFF.

This clone was seen a handful of times. This chain connects TRBV19 to TRBJ1-4; a weak D match, TRBD1 (6 bases). Germline V gene data show CDR1 as LNHDA and CDR2 as SQIVND (reference sequence). There are 14 residues in the CDR3. V lost 5 bases to trimming and J lost 7 bases, with 14 bases between them. The CDR3: CASSRTAGAEKLFF. CDR3 nucleotide sequence: TGTGCCAGTAGTCGGACAGCGGGGGCTGAAAAACTGTTTTTT. Drawing the rest from reference TRBV19 and TRBJ1-4, the complete variable domain is DGGITQSPKYLFRKEGQNVTLSCEQNLNHDAMYWYRQDPGQGLRLIYYSQIVNDFQKGDIAEGYSVSREKKESFPLTVTSAQKNPTAFYLCASSRTAGAEKLFFGSGTQLSVL.

This clone appeared a few times. The chain links TRBV7-2 to TRBJ2-2, with 12 bases identical to TRBD2. This CDR3 is 17 amino acids long. Germline V lookup: CDR1 SGHTA, CDR2 FQGNSA. J was trimmed by 2 bases and V by 5 bases; bases with no gene match: 6. The CDR3 region is CASSVRTSGVNTGELFF. DNA for the CDR3: TGTGCCAGCAGCGTGAGGACTAGCGGGGTTAACACCGGGGAGCTGTTTTTT.

This chain links TRBV10-3 with TRBJ1-1; tentatively, D is TRBD1 (5 bases). Trimming removed 5 bases at V and 1 base at J, with 8 bases between. In germline, CDR1 is ENHRY, CDR2 SYGVKD. The CDR3 contains 13 residues. The CDR3 nucleotides are TGTGCCATCAGTCCAGGACAGAACACTGAAGCTTTCTTT. Encoded protein: CAISPGQNTEAFF.

This clone was observed a handful of times. The V call is TRBV6-6, the J call TRBJ1-1, with D unresolved. V shed 7 bases and J shed 1 base, with 13 bases lying between them. Germline assignment: CDR1 MNHNY and CDR2 SVGAGI (reference sequence). CDR3 length: 14 residues. The CDR3 here is CASTLDRGNTEAFF. The DNA of the CDR3 is TGTGCCAGCACCCTAGACCGGGGGAACACTGAAGCTTTCTTT.

This clone has just one count. The chain uses TRBV6-5 and TRBJ1-1, with 10 bases aligning to TRBD1. Germline V gene sequence: CDR1 MNHEY, CDR2 SVGAGI. CDR3 length equals 15 residues. The V segment lost 6 bases and the J segment 4 bases; nucleotides outside the gene matches: 8. CDR3 protein: CASSLTGTGVTEAFF. CDR3 DNA sequence: TGTGCCAGCAGCTTGACCGGGACAGGGGTCACTGAAGCTTTCTTT.

The genes are TRBV15 and TRBJ2-3, with D possibly being TRBD1 (5 bases). The CDR3 length is 15 residues. The ends were cut back, 0 bases at V and 8 bases at J, with 15 bases in the middle. Per germline, CDR1 LNHNV and CDR2 YYDKDF (reference sequence). The CDR3 here is CATSREMKGRGTQYF. The DNA of the CDR3 is TGTGCCACCAGCAGAGAAATGAAGGGAAGGGGTACGCAGTATTTT.

The chain links TRBV11-2 to TRBJ2-5; 7 positions agree with TRBD2. There are 15 residues in the CDR3. The germline gives CDR1 SGHAT, CDR2 FQNNGV. Germline trimming cut 0 bases from V and 2 bases from J; bases unmatched to any gene: 3. As DNA, the CDR3 is TGTGCCAGCAGCTTAGATGGAGCGGGGCAAGAGACCCAGTACTTC. This sequence encodes CASSLDGAGQETQYF.

In its sample, this clone was seen once. V and J are TRBV19 and TRBJ2-2; 7 bases match TRBD1. This CDR3 is built from 15 residues. Per the germline V gene, CDR1 is LNHDA and CDR2 is SQIVND (reference sequence). Trimming took 7 bases from V and 1 from J; bases not matched to a gene: 6. DNA for the CDR3: TGTGCCAGTACCAGGACAGGCCGGAACACCGGGGAGCTGTTTTTT. Protein: CASTRTGRNTGELFF.

The V call is TRBV9, the J call TRBJ2-1, with 8 bases that match TRBD2. CDR1 and CDR2 from the germline V gene are SGDLS and YYNGEE. This CDR3 is 15 amino acids long. With V trimmed by 4 bases and J by 13 bases, 16 bases remained unmatched. CDR3 DNA: TGTGCCAGCAGCCCAGAGGCTAGCGGGTGGTCGGGCCAGTTCTTC. Protein sequence: CASSPEASGWSGQFF.

The CDR3 loop is CAWSPFTGYNSPLHF. CDR3 coding DNA: TGTGCCTGGAGTCCCTTCACAGGGTATAATTCACCCCTCCACTTT. The chain employs TRBV30 and TRBJ1-6; tentative D call: TRBD1 (6 bases). Germline V CDR1 and CDR2: GTSNPN, SVGIG (reference sequence). V dropped 2 bases and J dropped 4 bases, with 12 bases sitting between them. The CDR3 length is 15 residues.

The chain combines TRBV6-5 with TRBJ1-3; no clear D. The CDR3 runs to 15 residues. Trimming stripped 0 bases from V and 0 bases from J, with 6 bases between. The germline V gene has CDR1 MNHEY and CDR2 SVGAGI. This CDR3 reads CASSYSRDSGNTIYF. DNA of the CDR3: TGTGCCAGCAGTTACTCCCGGGACTCTGGAAACACCATATATTTT.